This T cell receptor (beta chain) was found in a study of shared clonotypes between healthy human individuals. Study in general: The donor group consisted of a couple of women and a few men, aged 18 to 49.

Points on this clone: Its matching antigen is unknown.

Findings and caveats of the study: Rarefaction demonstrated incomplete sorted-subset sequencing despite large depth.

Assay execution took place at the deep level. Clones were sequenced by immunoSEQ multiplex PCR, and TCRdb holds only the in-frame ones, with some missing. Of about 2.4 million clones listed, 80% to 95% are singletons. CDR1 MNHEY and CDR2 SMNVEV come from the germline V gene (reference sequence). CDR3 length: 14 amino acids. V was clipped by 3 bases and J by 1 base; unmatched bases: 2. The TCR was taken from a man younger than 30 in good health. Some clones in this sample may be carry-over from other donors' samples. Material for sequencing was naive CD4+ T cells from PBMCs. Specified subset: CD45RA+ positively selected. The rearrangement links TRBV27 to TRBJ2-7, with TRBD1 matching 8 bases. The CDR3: CASSFNRGSYEQYF. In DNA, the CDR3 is TGTGCCAGCAGTTTTAACAGGGGGTCCTACGAGCAGTACTTC.